These T cell receptor beta chains were read from a single sample in a study of shared clonotypes between healthy human individuals. The method was immunoSEQ multiplex PCR; TCRdb's version includes in-frame clones alone and lacks a portion of them. The sample includes millions of clones, roughly 93% of them seen just once. The specimen was naive CD4+ T cells from PBMCs. These receptors came from a young man in good health. Some clones in this sample may be carry-over from other donors' samples. CDR3s include the opening cysteine and the closing phenylalanine or tryptophan.

cdr3_length: 14; j_call: TRBJ2-3; v_call: TRBV11-3; cdr3_aa: CASSLDTKGVTQYF
cdr3_length: 15; j_call: TRBJ2-5; v_call: TRBV11-2; cdr3_aa: CASSPPGDRTLAQYF
cdr3_length: 15; j_call: TRBJ2-7; v_call: TRBV6-6; cdr3_aa: CASSTPAGRSYEQYF
cdr3_length: 16; j_call: TRBJ2-1; v_call: TRBV4-2; cdr3_aa: CASSQGAGGSYNEQFF
cdr3_length: 13; j_call: TRBJ2-1; v_call: TRBV29-1; cdr3_aa: CSVGQERYNEQFF
cdr3_length: 13; j_call: TRBJ2-3; v_call: TRBV5-1; cdr3_aa: CASSMDWTDTQYF
cdr3_length: 16; j_call: TRBJ2-3; v_call: TRBV28; cdr3_aa: CASSPPGRSSTDTQYF
cdr3_length: 14; j_call: TRBJ2-3; v_call: TRBV5-1; cdr3_aa: CASSLMAGRDTQYF
cdr3_length: 14; j_call: TRBJ1-5; v_call: TRBV4-1; cdr3_aa: CASSQEQGRQPQHF
cdr3_length: 15; j_call: TRBJ2-3; v_call: TRBV7-2; cdr3_aa: CANGEAGRSTDTQYF
cdr3_length: 17; j_call: TRBJ2-4; v_call: TRBV28; cdr3_aa: CASSLYSTGLAKNIQYF
cdr3_length: 15; j_call: TRBJ2-7; v_call: TRBV27; cdr3_aa: CASSPGGSGRREQYF
cdr3_length: 14; j_call: TRBJ2-7; v_call: TRBV7-2; cdr3_aa: CASSLVWGSYEQYF
cdr3_length: 15; j_call: TRBJ2-2; v_call: TRBV5-4; cdr3_aa: CASTQGLLNTGELFF
cdr3_length: 14; j_call: TRBJ2-5; v_call: TRBV28; cdr3_aa: CASSPRGYQETQYF
cdr3_length: 15; j_call: TRBJ1-5; v_call: TRBV10-3; cdr3_aa: CAISESGQGSQPQHF